Presented here are 16 T cell receptor beta chains from one specimen sequenced in a study of regulatory T cells in long-lasting Graves disease. Construction of the TCR beta libraries employed iRepertoire HTBI primers in conjunction with Arm-PCR of CDR3 regions. In TCRdb, the multiplex PCR reads were re-called with MiXCR into one record per CDR3 protein. The sample lists 650,000 to 700,000 distinct CDR3 sequences, approximately 31% occurring once. Time point reported: persistent/refractory GD, antithyroid drugs over 5 years with positive TRAb. PBMCs provided the RNA from which the TCR library was made. The specimen comprised peripheral blood mononuclear cells (PBMCs), sampled when the disease was refractory, from a patient treated with antithyroid drugs. All receptors come from a female donor with Graves disease.

The rearrangement uses TRBV5-1 and TRBJ1-1; 8 bases map to TRBD1. The V and J ends lost 0 bases and 4 bases, in that order; junction bases with no gene match: 8. Germline lookup yields CDR1 SGHRS and CDR2 YFSETQ. The CDR3 contains 16 residues. CDR3 sequence (DNA): TGCGCCAGCAGCTTGGCAGGGGGCGGGCCAAGCACTGAAGCTTTCTTT. Amino acids: CASSLAGGGPSTEAFF.

J is TRBJ1-2 and V is TRBV5-1, with D possibly TRBD1 on 5 matching bases. This CDR3 spans 16 amino acids. Trimming removed 4 bases at V and 3 bases at J, with 19 bases between. CDR1 SGHRS and CDR2 YFSETQ come from the germline V gene. In DNA form, the CDR3 reads TGCGCCAGCAGCAAAAGCGCCCAGGGTACCGACTATGGCTACACCTTC. Its translation is CASSKSAQGTDYGYTF.

At least ten counts were recorded for this clonotype. The chain uses TRBV28 and TRBJ1-5; 8 bases are shared with TRBD1. The CDR3 totals 16 residues. Germline assignment: CDR1 MDHEN and CDR2 SYDVKM. The junction had 6 bases not matched to a gene; V was cut back by 5 bases and J by 0 bases. Here the CDR3 reads CASSLQGAYSNQPQHF. DNA of the CDR3: TGTGCCAGCAGTCTCCAGGGGGCTTATAGCAATCAGCCCCAGCATTTT. The full variable domain, with the rest looked up from reference TRBV28 and TRBJ1-5, is DVKVTQSSRYLVKRTGEKVFLECVQDMDHENMFWYRQDPGLGLRLIYFSYDVKMKEKGDIPEGYSVSREKKERFSLILESASTNQTSMYLCASSLQGAYSNQPQHFGDGTRLSIL.

The chain couples TRBV5-1 to TRBJ2-3; no firm D call. CDR1 is SGHRS, CDR2 YFSETQ, per germline. This CDR3 region has 14 residues. The V and J ends lost 4 bases and 1 base respectively, with 10 bases between them. The CDR3 region is CASSIGPGTDTQYF. The CDR3 region has the DNA TGCGCCAGCAGCATCGGTCCTGGCACAGATACGCAGTATTTT.

This chain uses TRBV20-1 with TRBJ1-1, with D maybe TRBD1 (5 bases). This CDR3 spans 16 amino acids. The V gene lost 3 bases and the J gene lost 3 bases, with 20 bases spanning the gap. The germline CDR1 and CDR2 sequences are DFQATT and SNEGSKA (reference sequence). CDR3 region: CSARKPRGTPDTEAFF. The DNA of the CDR3 is TGCAGTGCTAGGAAACCGCGAGGGACGCCCGACACTGAAGCTTTCTTT.

The chain links TRBV20-1 to TRBJ2-4, with TRBD2 identical over 8 bases. J gave up 1 base and V 6 bases, and 2 bases lay outside the gene matches. There are 13 residues in the CDR3. CDR1 DFQATT and CDR2 SNEGSKA come from the germline V gene (reference sequence). CDR3 loop: CSATSGAKNIQYF. The CDR3 nucleotides are TGCAGTGCCACTAGCGGTGCCAAAAACATTCAGTACTTC.

The chain carries TRBV2 and TRBJ1-5; no reliable D call. V dropped 7 bases and J dropped 7 bases, with 14 bases sitting between them. Germline V gene data show CDR1 as SNHLY and CDR2 as FYNNEI. CDR3 length: 13 residues. As DNA, the CDR3 is TGTGCCAGCACCCTCGAGGACGGCCAGCCCCAGCATTTT. This gives the protein CASTLEDGQPQHF.

The CDR3 coding sequence is TGTGCCTGGAATCGACGGGGAAACTATGGCTACACCTTC. This translates into CAWNRRGNYGYTF. The rearrangement links TRBV30 to TRBJ1-2, with D unresolved. Trimming left V 4 bases short and J 2 bases short, with 11 bases between. The germline V gene has CDR1 GTSNPN and CDR2 SVGIG (reference sequence). The CDR3 covers 13 residues. Together with reference TRBV30 and TRBJ1-2, the CDR3 gives the full variable domain: SQTIHQWPATLVQPVGSPLSLECTVEGTSNPNLYWYRQAAGRGLQLLFYSVGIGQISSEVPQNLSASRPQDRQFILSSKKLLLSDSGFYLCAWNRRGNYGYTFGSGTRLTVV.

In its sample, this clonotype was seen once. V and J are TRBV29-1 and TRBJ1-3; possibly TRBD1 for D (5 bases). V gave up 7 bases and J gave up 4 bases, with 11 bases separating them. The CDR3 has 12 residues. In germline, CDR1 is SQVTM, CDR2 ANQGSEA. The CDR3 here is CSAGTSGNTIYF. The CDR3 nucleotides are TGCAGCGCCGGGACGTCAGGAAACACCATATATTTT.

This clonotype has ten or more counts. V is TRBV18 and J is TRBJ1-4; no clear D. Germline V gene data show CDR1 as KGHSH and CDR2 as LQKENI. CDR3 size: 12 residues. V was cut by 6 bases and J by 7 bases, with 9 bases left in between. The CDR3 sequence is CASSMAGEKLFF. The CDR3 nucleotides read TGTGCCAGCTCCATGGCCGGTGAAAAACTGTTTTTT.

This chain connects TRBV19 to TRBJ1-5; no clear D. Deletions cut 4 bases from V and 6 bases from J, with 16 bases between. Germline CDR1 LNHDA, CDR2 SQIVND (reference sequence). CDR3 length: 15 residues. This CDR3 reads CASSTQDGYGQPQHF. The CDR3 bases are TGTGCCAGTAGTACTCAGGATGGGTACGGTCAGCCCCAGCATTTT. Combining the CDR3 with reference TRBV19 and TRBJ1-5 gives the whole variable domain DGGITQSPKYLFRKEGQNVTLSCEQNLNHDAMYWYRQDPGQGLRLIYYSQIVNDFQKGDIAEGYSVSREKKESFPLTVTSAQKNPTAFYLCASSTQDGYGQPQHFGDGTRLSIL.

The chain combines TRBV5-1 with TRBJ1-1; D not resolved. CDR3 size: 12 residues. Germline V gives CDR1 SGHRS, CDR2 YFSETQ. Trimming removed 2 bases at V and 7 bases at J, with 9 bases between. In DNA form, the CDR3 reads TGCGCCAGCAGCTTAGGCATCGGTGAAGCTTTCTTT. Its protein is CASSLGIGEAFF. The full variable domain, in which reference TRBV5-1 and TRBJ1-1 provide the parts outside the CDR3, is KAGVTQTPRYLIKTRGQQVTLSCSPISGHRSVSWYQQTPGQGLQFLFEYFSETQRNKGNFPGRFSGRQFSNSRSEMNVSTLELGDSALYLCASSLGIGEAFFGQGTRLTVV.

The chain couples TRBV12-5 to TRBJ2-2; 8 nucleotides match TRBD1. This CDR3 has 15 residues. Germline V CDR1 and CDR2: LGHNT, FRNRAP. Trimming took 3 bases from V and 7 from J; bases not matched to a gene: 7. DNA for the CDR3: TGTGCTAGTGGTTTTTTCGCACAGGGGGACGGGGAGCTGTTTTTT. As protein: CASGFFAQGDGELFF.

This chain links TRBV20-1 with TRBJ1-6; TRBD1 matches at 9 bases. The CDR3 totals 16 residues. V shed 1 base, J shed 8 bases, and the junction held 9 bases outside the gene matches. From germline, CDR1 is DFQATT and CDR2 SNEGSKA (reference sequence). CDR3 amino acids: CSARAPRDRVYSPLHF. In DNA form, the CDR3 reads TGCAGTGCTAGAGCCCCGAGGGACAGGGTTTATTCACCCCTCCACTTT.

This clonotype was picked up many times. J is TRBJ1-2 and V is TRBV2, with a weak D call TRBD1 (5 bases). The CDR3 loop spans 16 amino acids. In germline, CDR1 is SNHLY, CDR2 FYNNEI. The V end was cut by 4 bases, the J end by 0 bases, with 15 bases between. DNA of the CDR3: TGTGCCAGCAGTGCATTCAGGGTTTCTGCTAACTATGGCTACACCTTC. It translates to CASSAFRVSANYGYTF.

This clonotype was recorded at least ten times. V gene TRBV6-1 combines with J gene TRBJ1-5; D is uncertain. The V gene's germline CDR1 is MNHNS and CDR2 SASEGT. The CDR3 has 16 amino acids. V lost 7 bases to trimming and J lost 2 bases, with 18 bases between them. Written as DNA, the CDR3 is TGTGCCAGCACCGGAAGGTCAGTTAGGGGCAATCAGCCCCAGCATTTT. It yields the protein CASTGRSVRGNQPQHF.